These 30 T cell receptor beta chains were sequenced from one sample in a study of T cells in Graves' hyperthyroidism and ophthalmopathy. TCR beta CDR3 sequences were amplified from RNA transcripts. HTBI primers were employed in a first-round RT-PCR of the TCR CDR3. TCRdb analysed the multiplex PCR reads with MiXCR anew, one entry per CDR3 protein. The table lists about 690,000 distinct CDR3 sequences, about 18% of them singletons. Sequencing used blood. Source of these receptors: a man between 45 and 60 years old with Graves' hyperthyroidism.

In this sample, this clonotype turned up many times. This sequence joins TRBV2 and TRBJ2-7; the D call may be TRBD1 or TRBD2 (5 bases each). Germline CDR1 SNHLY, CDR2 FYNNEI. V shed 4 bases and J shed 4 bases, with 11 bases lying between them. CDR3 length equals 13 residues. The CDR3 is CASSGQGPYEQYF. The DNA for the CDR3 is TGTGCCAGCAGTGGTCAGGGACCATACGAGCAGTACTTC.

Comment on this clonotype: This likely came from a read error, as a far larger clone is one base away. In nucleotides, the CDR3 is TGTGCCAGCAGTTGCTTGGGAACTGAAGCTTTCTTT. Translating gives CASSCLGTEAFF. The chain recombines TRBV6-5 with TRBJ1-1; D not certain. Trimming removed 4 bases from V and 5 bases from J, with 8 bases in between. CDR3 length: 12 residues. Germline CDR1 reads MNHEY; CDR2 reads SVGAGI.

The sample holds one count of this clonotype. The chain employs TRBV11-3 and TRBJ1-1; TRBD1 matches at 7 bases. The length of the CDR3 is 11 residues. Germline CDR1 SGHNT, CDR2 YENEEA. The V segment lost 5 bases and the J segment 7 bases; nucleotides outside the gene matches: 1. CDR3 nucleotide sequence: TGTGCCAGCAGCCAGGGGGTTGAAGCTTTCTTT. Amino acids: CASSQGVEAFF.

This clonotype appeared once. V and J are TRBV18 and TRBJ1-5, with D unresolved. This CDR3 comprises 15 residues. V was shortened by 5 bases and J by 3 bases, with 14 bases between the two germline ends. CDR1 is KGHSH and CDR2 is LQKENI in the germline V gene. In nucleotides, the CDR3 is TGTGCCAGCTCATCAATAGGAGGCTTCAATCAGCCCCAGCATTTT. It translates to CASSSIGGFNQPQHF.

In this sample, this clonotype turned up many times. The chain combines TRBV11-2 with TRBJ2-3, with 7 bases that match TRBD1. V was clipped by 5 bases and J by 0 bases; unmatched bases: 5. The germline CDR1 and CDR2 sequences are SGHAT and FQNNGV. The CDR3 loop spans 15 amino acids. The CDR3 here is CASSEQGISTDTQYF. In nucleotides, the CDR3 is TGTGCCAGCAGCGAACAGGGGATTAGCACAGATACGCAGTATTTT.

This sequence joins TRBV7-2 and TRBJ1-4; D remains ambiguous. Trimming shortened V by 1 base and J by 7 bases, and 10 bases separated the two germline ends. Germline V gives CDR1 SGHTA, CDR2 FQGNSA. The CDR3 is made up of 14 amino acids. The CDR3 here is CASSLVATGEKLFF. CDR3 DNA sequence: TGTGCCAGCAGCTTAGTTGCTACTGGTGAAAAACTGTTTTTT.

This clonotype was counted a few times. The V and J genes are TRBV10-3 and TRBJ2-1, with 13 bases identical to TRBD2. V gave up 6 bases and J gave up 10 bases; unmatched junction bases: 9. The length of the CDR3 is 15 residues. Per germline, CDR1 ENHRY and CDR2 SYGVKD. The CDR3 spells CAIRDGTSGAVEQFF. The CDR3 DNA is TGTGCCATCAGGGACGGGACTAGCGGGGCGGTCGAGCAGTTCTTC.

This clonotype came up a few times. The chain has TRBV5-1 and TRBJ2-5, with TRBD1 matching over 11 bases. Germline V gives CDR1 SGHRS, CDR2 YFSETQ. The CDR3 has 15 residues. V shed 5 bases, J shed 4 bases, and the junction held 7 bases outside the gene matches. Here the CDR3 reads CASSYRGTGGETQYF. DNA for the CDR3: TGCGCCAGCAGTTACCGTGGGACAGGGGGAGAGACCCAGTACTTC.

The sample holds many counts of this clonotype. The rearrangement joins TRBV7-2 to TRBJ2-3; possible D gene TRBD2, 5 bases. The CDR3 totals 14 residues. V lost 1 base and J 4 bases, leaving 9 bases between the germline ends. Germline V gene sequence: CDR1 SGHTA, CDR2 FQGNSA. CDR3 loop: CASSLEGVADTQYF. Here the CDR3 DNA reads TGTGCCAGCAGCTTAGAGGGAGTGGCAGATACGCAGTATTTT.

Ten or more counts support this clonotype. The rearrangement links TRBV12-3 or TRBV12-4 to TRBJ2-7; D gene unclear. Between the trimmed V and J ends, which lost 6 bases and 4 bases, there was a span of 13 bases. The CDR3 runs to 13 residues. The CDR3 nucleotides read TGTGCCAGCAGCTCTCAGGCTTCTTACGAGCAGTACTTC. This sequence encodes CASSSQASYEQYF.

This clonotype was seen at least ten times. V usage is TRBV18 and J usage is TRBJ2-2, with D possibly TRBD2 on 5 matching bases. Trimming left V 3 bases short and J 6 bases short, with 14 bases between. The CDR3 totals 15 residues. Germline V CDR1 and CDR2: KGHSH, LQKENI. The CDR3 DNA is TGTGCCAGCTCACCTGATTGGAGGCTGGCCGGGGAGCTGTTTTTT. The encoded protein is CASSPDWRLAGELFF.

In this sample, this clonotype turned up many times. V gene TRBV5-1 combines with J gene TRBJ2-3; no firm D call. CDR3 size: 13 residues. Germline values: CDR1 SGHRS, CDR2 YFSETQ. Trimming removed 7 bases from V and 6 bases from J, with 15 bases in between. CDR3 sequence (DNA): TGCGCCAGCCTGGAGCTGGGGTCCGATACGCAGTATTTT. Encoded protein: CASLELGSDTQYF.

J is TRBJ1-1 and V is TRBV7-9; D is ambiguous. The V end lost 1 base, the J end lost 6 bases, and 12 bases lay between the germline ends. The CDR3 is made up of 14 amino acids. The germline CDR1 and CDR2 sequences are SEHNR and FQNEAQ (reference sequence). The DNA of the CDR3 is TGTGCCAGCAGCTTAGAACTCGTAGGAGCTGAAGCTTTCTTT. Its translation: CASSLELVGAEAFF.

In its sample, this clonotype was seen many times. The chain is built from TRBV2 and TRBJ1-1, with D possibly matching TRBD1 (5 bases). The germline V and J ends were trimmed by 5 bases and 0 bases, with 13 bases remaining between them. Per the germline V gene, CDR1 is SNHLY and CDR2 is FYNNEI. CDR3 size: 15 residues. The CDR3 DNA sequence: TGTGCCAGCAGTAACGGGGGATCCGTGAACACTGAAGCTTTCTTT. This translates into CASSNGGSVNTEAFF.

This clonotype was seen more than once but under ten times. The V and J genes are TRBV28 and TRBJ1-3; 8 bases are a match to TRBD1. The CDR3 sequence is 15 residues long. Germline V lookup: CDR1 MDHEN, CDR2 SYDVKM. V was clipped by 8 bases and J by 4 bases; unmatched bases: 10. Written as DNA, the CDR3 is TGTGCCAGCGGACGGACAGGGTCTTCAGGAAACACCATATATTTT. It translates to CASGRTGSSGNTIYF.

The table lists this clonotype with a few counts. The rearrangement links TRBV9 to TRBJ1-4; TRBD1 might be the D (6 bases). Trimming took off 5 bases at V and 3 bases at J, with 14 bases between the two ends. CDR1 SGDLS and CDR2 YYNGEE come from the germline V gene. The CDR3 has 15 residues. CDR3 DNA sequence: TGTGCCAGCAGTGAAACAGGGAAAGCTAATGAAAAACTGTTTTTT. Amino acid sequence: CASSETGKANEKLFF.

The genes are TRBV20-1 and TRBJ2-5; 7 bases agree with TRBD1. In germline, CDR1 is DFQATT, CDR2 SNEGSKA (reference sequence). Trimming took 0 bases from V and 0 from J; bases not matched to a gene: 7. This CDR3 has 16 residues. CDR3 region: CSARDWDSEHQETQYF. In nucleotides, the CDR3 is TGCAGTGCTAGAGATTGGGACAGCGAGCACCAAGAGACCCAGTACTTC.

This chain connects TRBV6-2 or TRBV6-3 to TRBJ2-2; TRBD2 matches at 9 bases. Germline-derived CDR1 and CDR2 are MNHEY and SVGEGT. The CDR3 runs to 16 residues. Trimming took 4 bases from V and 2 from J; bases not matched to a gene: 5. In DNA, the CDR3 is TGTGCCAGCAGTTCTCGACTAGCGGAAAACACCGGGGAGCTGTTTTTT. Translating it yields CASSSRLAENTGELFF.

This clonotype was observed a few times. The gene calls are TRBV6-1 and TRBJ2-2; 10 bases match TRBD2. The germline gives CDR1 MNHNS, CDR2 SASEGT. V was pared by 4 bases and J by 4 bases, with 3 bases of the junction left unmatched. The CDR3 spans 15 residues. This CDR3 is CASSGTSGFTGELFF. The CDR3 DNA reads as TGTGCCAGCAGTGGGACTAGCGGCTTCACCGGGGAGCTGTTTTTT.

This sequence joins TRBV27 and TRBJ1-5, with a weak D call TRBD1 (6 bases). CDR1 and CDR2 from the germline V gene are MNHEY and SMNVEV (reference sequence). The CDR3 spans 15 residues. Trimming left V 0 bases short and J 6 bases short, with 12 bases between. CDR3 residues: CASSLSRGKVQPQHF. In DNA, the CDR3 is TGTGCCAGCAGTTTATCCAGGGGAAAGGTTCAGCCCCAGCATTTT.

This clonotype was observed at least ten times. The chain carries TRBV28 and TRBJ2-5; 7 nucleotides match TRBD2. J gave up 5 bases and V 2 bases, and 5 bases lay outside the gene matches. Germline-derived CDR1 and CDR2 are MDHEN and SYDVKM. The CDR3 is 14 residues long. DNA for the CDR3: TGTGCCAGCAGTTTAACTGCGGGAGTGGAGACCCAGTACTTC. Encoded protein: CASSLTAGVETQYF.

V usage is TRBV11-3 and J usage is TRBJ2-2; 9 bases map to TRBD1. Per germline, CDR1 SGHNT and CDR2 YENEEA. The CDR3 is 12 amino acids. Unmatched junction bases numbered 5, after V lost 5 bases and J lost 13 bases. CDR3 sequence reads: CASSEGQGMLFF. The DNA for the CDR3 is TGTGCCAGCAGCGAGGGACAGGGCATGCTGTTTTTT. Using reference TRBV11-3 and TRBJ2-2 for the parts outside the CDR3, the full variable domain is EAGVVQSPRYKIIEKKQPVAFWCNPISGHNTLYWYLQNLGQGPELLIRYENEEAVDDSQLPKDRFSAERLKGVDSTLKIQPAELGDSAVYLCASSEGQGMLFFGEGSRLTVL.

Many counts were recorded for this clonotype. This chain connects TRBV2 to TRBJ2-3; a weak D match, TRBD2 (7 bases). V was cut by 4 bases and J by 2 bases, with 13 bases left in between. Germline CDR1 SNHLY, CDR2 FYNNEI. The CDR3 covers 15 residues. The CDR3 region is CASSAGGLHTDTQYF. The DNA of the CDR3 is TGTGCCAGCAGTGCGGGGGGCCTTCACACAGATACGCAGTATTTT. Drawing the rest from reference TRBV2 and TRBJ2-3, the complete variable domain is EPEVTQTPSHQVTQMGQEVILRCVPISNHLYFYWYRQILGQKVEFLVSFYNNEISEKSEIFDDQFSVERPDGSNFTLKIRSTKLEDSAMYFCASSAGGLHTDTQYFGPGTRLTVL.

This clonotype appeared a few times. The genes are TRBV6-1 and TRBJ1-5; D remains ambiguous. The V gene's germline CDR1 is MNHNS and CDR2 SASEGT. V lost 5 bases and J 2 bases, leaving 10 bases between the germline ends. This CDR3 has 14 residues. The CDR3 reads CASSSGWGNQPQHF. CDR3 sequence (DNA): TGTGCCAGCAGTTCCGGGTGGGGCAATCAGCCCCAGCATTTT.

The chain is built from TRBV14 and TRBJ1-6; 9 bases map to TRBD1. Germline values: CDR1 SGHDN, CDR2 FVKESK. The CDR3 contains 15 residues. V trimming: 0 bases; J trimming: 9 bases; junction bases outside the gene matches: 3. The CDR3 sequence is CASSQDGTGSSPLHF. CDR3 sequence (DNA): TGTGCCAGCAGCCAAGATGGGACAGGGAGTTCACCCCTCCACTTT.

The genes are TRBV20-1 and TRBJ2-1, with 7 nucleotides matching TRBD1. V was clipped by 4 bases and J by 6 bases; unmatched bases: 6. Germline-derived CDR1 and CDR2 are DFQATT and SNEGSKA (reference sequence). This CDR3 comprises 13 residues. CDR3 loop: CSAKWTGFNEQFF. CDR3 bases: TGCAGTGCTAAGTGGACAGGTTTCAATGAGCAGTTCTTC.

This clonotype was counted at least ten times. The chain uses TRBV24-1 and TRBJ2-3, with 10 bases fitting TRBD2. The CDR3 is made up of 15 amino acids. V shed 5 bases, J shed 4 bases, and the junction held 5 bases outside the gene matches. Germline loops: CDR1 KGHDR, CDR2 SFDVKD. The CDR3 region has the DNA TGTGCCACCAGTGGTTCAGGGACTAGCGCAGATACGCAGTATTTT. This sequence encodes CATSGSGTSADTQYF.

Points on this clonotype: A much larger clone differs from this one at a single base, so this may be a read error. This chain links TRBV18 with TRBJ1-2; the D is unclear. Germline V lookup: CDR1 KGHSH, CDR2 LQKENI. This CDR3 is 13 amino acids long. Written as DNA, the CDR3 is TGTGCCAGCACACCACCTGCAGGCTATGGCTACACCTTC. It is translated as CASTPPAGYGYTF.

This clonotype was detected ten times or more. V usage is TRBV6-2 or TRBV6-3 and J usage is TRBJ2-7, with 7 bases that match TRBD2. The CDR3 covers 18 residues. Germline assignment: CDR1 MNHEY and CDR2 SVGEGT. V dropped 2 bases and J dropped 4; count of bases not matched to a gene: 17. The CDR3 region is CASSYTSLAGETRYEQYF. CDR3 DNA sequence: TGTGCCAGCAGTTACACTAGTCTTGCGGGAGAGACGAGGTACGAGCAGTACTTC.

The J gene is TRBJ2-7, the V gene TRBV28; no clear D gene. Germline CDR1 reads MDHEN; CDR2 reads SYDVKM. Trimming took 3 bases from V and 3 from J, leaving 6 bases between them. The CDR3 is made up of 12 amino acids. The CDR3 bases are TGTGCCAGCAGTTTCCCCTGCTACGAGCAGTACTTC. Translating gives CASSFPCYEQYF.